There are a few counts of the clone carrying this TCR beta chain. The antigen is unknown. The CDR3 length is 14 residues. Trimming shortened V by 7 bases and J by 0 bases, and 13 bases separated the two germline ends. Looked up from germline, CDR1 is SQVTM and CDR2 is ANQGSEA. The sample comes from a study of T cells after yellow fever vaccination. Whole-study findings and limits: By day 5 rather than day 15, the secondary response had peaked, though it was weaker. Clones that expanded after primary vaccination mostly reappeared after the booster (nearly 98% CD4, 75% to 90% CD8).

MiXCR, applied by TCRdb to the 5' RACE reads, yields one record per CDR3 protein. Found here are around 310,000 distinct CDR3 sequences, less than 4.5% of them singletons; the top ten hold around 22%. The chain links TRBV29-1 to TRBJ2-1; D gene unclear. The sample in question was PBMCs, obtained on the day of the yellow fever booster vaccination. This clonotype was obtained from a man aged 18 to 30 who received the YFV17D yellow fever vaccine. CDR3 bases: TGCAGCGCAAAACAGCTTAGCTCCTACAATGAGCAGTTCTTC. As protein: CSAKQLSSYNEQFF.